One and the same sample provided the 20 T cell receptor beta chains below, sequenced in a study of shared clonotypes between healthy human individuals. Assay: immunoSEQ multiplex PCR; the TCRdb copy retains only in-frame clones and omits some. The sample yields 2 million to 3 million clones, 80% to 95% seen once. The source material was naive CD4+ T cells from PBMCs. Subset reported: CD45RA+ positively selected. Receptors originate from a man aged 18 to 35 in good health. Some clones in this sample may be carry-over from other donors' samples.

The J gene is TRBJ2-1, the V gene TRBV6-5; D is possibly TRBD2 (5 bases). The CDR3 extends over 14 amino acids. V lost 6 bases and J 9 bases, leaving 18 bases between the germline ends. CDR1 MNHEY and CDR2 SVGAGI come from the germline V gene. CDR3 sequence reads: CASRNRGTRSEQFF. Written as DNA, the CDR3 is TGTGCCAGCAGGAATCGGGGAACCCGTAGTGAGCAGTTCTTC.

The rearrangement uses TRBV28 and TRBJ2-2, with a tentative D call TRBD2 (5 bases). The CDR3 covers 15 residues. V was cut by 7 bases and J by 4 bases, with 16 bases left in between. Germline CDR1 reads MDHEN; CDR2 reads SYDVKM. The CDR3 sequence: CASTKSPGITGELFF. The CDR3 bases are TGTGCCAGCACCAAATCCCCGGGGATCACCGGGGAGCTGTTTTTT.

This chain uses TRBV28 with TRBJ1-3; TRBD1 is a possible D gene (5 bases). Germline V gene data show CDR1 as MDHEN and CDR2 as SYDVKM. V lost 8 bases and J lost 8, with 19 bases in between. The CDR3 loop spans 14 amino acids. CDR3 region: CASCVGGVGDTIYF. In DNA, the CDR3 is TGTGCCAGCTGCGTTGGGGGTGTGGGGGACACCATATATTTT.

V and J are TRBV27 and TRBJ1-1; 10 bases are a match to TRBD1. CDR3 length equals 17 residues. The germline V gene has CDR1 MNHEY and CDR2 SMNVEV (reference sequence). J lost 3 bases, V lost 4 bases, and 11 bases had no gene match. The CDR3 loop reads CASSSGTGEVGDTEAFF. CDR3 DNA sequence: TGTGCCAGCAGTTCTGGGACAGGGGAGGTGGGTGACACTGAAGCTTTCTTT.

The CDR3 DNA reads as TGTGCCATCAGAGAGGGGACTAGCAGCTACGAGCAGTACTTC. Protein product: CAIREGTSSYEQYF. The chain joins TRBV10-3 to TRBJ2-7; 9 bases align to TRBD2. This CDR3 has 14 residues. Germline CDR1 reads ENHRY; CDR2 reads SYGVKD. With 6 bases clipped from V and 3 bases from J, the junction kept 6 bases outside the gene matches.

For this clone: Other DNA sequences in this specimen translate into the identical CDR3. The rearrangement uses TRBV9 and TRBJ2-7, with 7 bases lining up with TRBD2. The junction had 9 bases not matched to a gene; V was cut back by 4 bases and J by 2 bases. The CDR3 loop spans 15 amino acids. CDR1 and CDR2 (germline): SGDLS, YYNGEE. CDR3 DNA sequence: TGTGCCAGCAGCCCCTTGGGGGGACTACCCTACGAGCAGTACTTC. Protein product: CASSPLGGLPYEQYF.

The chain couples TRBV27 to TRBJ1-1; 7 bases are shared with TRBD1. CDR3 size: 16 residues. The trim removed 3 bases at V and 0 bases at J, leaving 7 bases unmatched. Per the germline V gene, CDR1 is MNHEY and CDR2 is SMNVEV (reference sequence). Here the CDR3 reads CASSFGAGGMNTEAFF. The CDR3 region has the DNA TGTGCCAGCAGTTTCGGGGCAGGGGGGATGAACACTGAAGCTTTCTTT.

V and J are TRBV19 and TRBJ1-2, with 9 bases aligning to TRBD1. This CDR3 is built from 15 residues. Per germline, CDR1 LNHDA and CDR2 SQIVND (reference sequence). V trimming: 5 bases; J trimming: 4 bases; junction bases outside the gene matches: 8. In DNA form, the CDR3 reads TGTGCCAGTAGTTTGACAGGGGGGGACCTCTATGGCTACACCTTC. Translation: CASSLTGGDLYGYTF. Complete variable domain (other parts from reference TRBV19 and TRBJ1-2): DGGITQSPKYLFRKEGQNVTLSCEQNLNHDAMYWYRQDPGQGLRLIYYSQIVNDFQKGDIAEGYSVSREKKESFPLTVTSAQKNPTAFYLCASSLTGGDLYGYTFGSGTRLTVV.

This clone occurred once. This chain connects TRBV4-2 to TRBJ1-1; D is unresolved. Trimming cost V 0 bases and J 4 bases, with 9 bases left between them. This CDR3 has 14 amino acids. Germline V CDR1 and CDR2: LGHNA, YNFKEQ. The CDR3 bases are TGTGCCAGCAGCCAAGAACCCCCCCGCACTGAAGCTTTCTTT. Encoded protein: CASSQEPPRTEAFF.

This rearrangement joins TRBV5-6 to TRBJ1-2, with 8 bases fitting TRBD1. The germline gives CDR1 SGHDT, CDR2 YYEEEE. Trimming removed 1 base from V and 9 bases from J; junction bases left unmatched: 11. The CDR3 runs 15 residues. The CDR3 bases are TGTGCCAGCAGCTTGTCTGGCAGGGGGCTTGTCCGCTACACCTTC. It is translated as CASSLSGRGLVRYTF.

To note about this clone: The identical CDR3 is also encoded by other nucleotide sequences in the sample. The chain is built from TRBV5-1 and TRBJ2-5, with 10 bases aligning to TRBD1. The CDR3 spans 14 residues. With 4 bases clipped from V and 5 bases from J, the junction kept 5 bases outside the gene matches. Germline-derived CDR1 and CDR2 are SGHRS and YFSETQ. The CDR3 spells CASSLTGGLETQYF. The CDR3 DNA reads TGCGCCAGCAGCCTGACAGGGGGCCTGGAGACCCAGTACTTC.

This chain connects TRBV29-1 to TRBJ2-7, with 10 bases matching TRBD1. The CDR3 totals 16 residues. The J segment lost 2 bases and the V segment lost 6 bases, leaving 13 bases of the junction unmatched. The V gene's germline CDR1 is SQVTM and CDR2 ANQGSEA. CDR3 DNA: TGCAGCGTAGCCCCGGGACAGGGGCCGCCCCCCTACGAGCAGTACTTC. Encoded protein: CSVAPGQGPPPYEQYF.

This clone was recorded only once. The chain employs TRBV9 and TRBJ1-3; D is uncertain. Per the germline V gene, CDR1 is SGDLS and CDR2 is YYNGEE. V lost 4 bases, J lost 2 bases, and 22 bases lay in between. The CDR3 sequence is 18 residues long. CDR3 DNA sequence: TGTGCCAGCAGCCCGGGAGAGGGAGGTAAAGGTACTGGAAACACCATATATTTT. Amino acids: CASSPGEGGKGTGNTIYF.

The chain employs TRBV28 and TRBJ1-3, with D perhaps TRBD1 (6 bases). The CDR3 sequence is 14 residues long. V was pared by 6 bases and J by 1 base, with 10 bases between. Germline V lookup: CDR1 MDHEN, CDR2 SYDVKM. The CDR3 reads CASSSGASGNTIYF. The DNA for the CDR3 is TGTGCCAGCAGCTCAGGGGCGTCTGGAAACACCATATATTTT.

As regards this clone: Additional DNA sequences in this sample encode the identical CDR3. The chain couples TRBV10-3 to TRBJ1-1, with D unresolved. This CDR3 spans 13 amino acids. Trimming stripped 3 bases from V and 3 bases from J, with 8 bases between. Germline V gene data show CDR1 as ENHRY and CDR2 as SYGVKD. The CDR3 DNA is TGTGCCATCAGTGACCGGGGTGACACTGAAGCTTTCTTT. Translated, it gives CAISDRGDTEAFF.

The V gene is TRBV25-1, the J gene TRBJ1-1; 12 bases align to TRBD1. The CDR3 extends over 17 amino acids. Trimming removed 6 bases from V and 4 bases from J; junction bases left unmatched: 12. Germline CDR1 MGHDK, CDR2 SYGVNS. The CDR3 DNA is TGTGCCAGCAGCCCCCCGGGACAGGGGGCGTGGGGCACTGAAGCTTTCTTT. Its translation is CASSPPGQGAWGTEAFF.

The genes are TRBV6-6 and TRBJ1-4, with TRBD1 matching 11 bases. V was pared by 5 bases and J by 2 bases, with 4 bases of the junction left unmatched. Germline V CDR1 and CDR2: MNHNY, SVGAGI (reference sequence). This CDR3 has 16 residues. Here the CDR3 DNA reads TGTGCCAGCAGTACTGGACAGGGGGCCACTAATGAAAAACTGTTTTTT. It specifies CASSTGQGATNEKLFF.

V is TRBV5-1 and J is TRBJ2-1; TRBD2 matches at 9 bases. Germline assignment: CDR1 SGHRS and CDR2 YFSETQ. This CDR3 region has 15 residues. V shed 6 bases, J shed 4 bases, and the junction held 8 bases outside the gene matches. The CDR3 sequence is CASTGGTSSYNEQFF. The CDR3 DNA reads TGCGCCAGCACCGGGGGGACTAGCTCGTACAATGAGCAGTTCTTC.

The table lists this clone with a count of one. This chain links TRBV7-9 with TRBJ1-1, with 7 positions matching TRBD1. The CDR3 length is 14 residues. Germline V lookup: CDR1 SEHNR, CDR2 FQNEAQ (reference sequence). After removal of 4 bases from V and 1 base from J, the junction contained 3 bases not matched to a gene. The CDR3 DNA is TGTGCCAGCAGCTCTTGGGACAGGAACACTGAAGCTTTCTTT. Protein: CASSSWDRNTEAFF. The full variable domain, in which reference TRBV7-9 and TRBJ1-1 provide the parts outside the CDR3, is DTGVSQNPRHKITKRGQNVTFRCDPISEHNRLYWYRQTLGQGPEFLTYFQNEAQLEKSRLLSDRFSAERPKGSFSTLEIQRTEQGDSAMYLCASSSWDRNTEAFFGQGTRLTVV.

Worth noting for this clone: Other DNA sequences in this sample translate to the same CDR3. This chain connects TRBV28 to TRBJ1-2; D is ambiguous. The CDR3 has 13 residues. From germline, CDR1 is MDHEN and CDR2 SYDVKM. V shed 2 bases and J shed 2 bases, with 6 bases lying between them. CDR3 protein: CASSLGRNYGYTF. CDR3 DNA sequence: TGTGCCAGCAGTTTAGGGAGGAACTATGGCTACACCTTC.